Listed below are T cell receptor beta chains from one sample, sequenced in a study of blood T cell repertoires in COVID-19. The protocol was immunoSEQ multiplex PCR, while the TCRdb copy is restricted to in-frame clones and leaves out a portion. The sample lists around 130,000 clones, 70% to 90% occurring once. Sequencing was done on a sample of peripheral blood. The receptors originated from a woman in her 50s who had recovered from COVID-19. Both conserved end residues are part of each CDR3. The D gene is left open where the match is weak.

j_gene | v_gene | d_gene | CDR3nt | CDR3aa
TRBJ1-1 | TRBV15 | . | TGTGCCACCAGCAGATCTAGGCGGCCAAACACTGAAGCTTTCTTT | CATSRSRRPNTEAFF
TRBJ1-3 | TRBV3-1/TRBV3-2 | . | TGTGCCAGCAGCCAAGAAGGGGGAGAAGCGTACTCTGGAAACACCATATATTTT | CASSQEGGEAYSGNTIYF
TRBJ2-3 | TRBV7-2 | . | TGTGCCAGCAGCCAGGGACATAGCACAGATACGCAGTATTTT | CASSQGHSTDTQYF
TRBJ1-2 | TRBV10-3 | . | TGTGCCATCAGTGGCGGACAGTCTAACTATGGCTACACCTTC | CAISGGQSNYGYTF
TRBJ2-2 | TRBV4-2 | TRBD2 | TGTGCCAGCAGCCATTACCTTAGCGGGGGGGTAAACACCGGGGAGCTGTTTTTT | CASSHYLSGGVNTGELFF
TRBJ2-3 | TRBV6-1 | TRBD2 | TGTGCCAGCAGTGAAAGGCCTAGCGGGAGAGGTACAGATACGCAGTATTTT | CASSERPSGRGTDTQYF
TRBJ2-1 | TRBV4-3 | TRBD2 | TGCGCCAGCAGCCAAGAGGGAGGGCAGGGCCCCTACAATGAGCAGTTCTTC | CASSQEGGQGPYNEQFF
TRBJ1-1 | TRBV3-1/TRBV3-2 | . | TGTGCCAGCAGCCAAGGGGGCCGCACTGAAGCTTTCTTT | CASSQGGRTEAFF
TRBJ1-1 | TRBV11-2 | TRBD1 | TGTGCCAGCAGCCCCAAGTCCGGACAGGGCATGGCCTTGAGCACTGAAGCTTTCTTT | CASSPKSGQGMALSTEAFF
TRBJ1-2 | TRBV5-1 | TRBD1 | TGCGCCAGCAGCCACGGGACAGCGTCAGGGAACTATGGCTACACCTTC | CASSHGTASGNYGYTF
TRBJ1-2 | TRBV29-1 | TRBD1 | TGCAGCGCCTCCGGGACAGGAGACTTCTATGGCTACACCTTC | CSASGTGDFYGYTF
TRBJ2-7 | TRBV5-1 | TRBD2 | TGCGCCAGCAGCTTCGGACTGACTAGCAGCTCCTACGAGCAGTACTTC | CASSFGLTSSSYEQYF
TRBJ1-6 | TRBV7-2 | TRBD1 | TGTGCCAGCAGCTTACAGTCGGAGACAGGGACTTCACCCCTCCACTTT | CASSLQSETGTSPLHF
TRBJ2-3 | TRBV10-3 | TRBD2 | TGTGCCATCAGTGAGGGGACTAGCGGGCGCACAGATACGCAGTATTTT | CAISEGTSGRTDTQYF